This T cell receptor (beta chain) was recovered during a study of CD8 T cells in Susac syndrome. Random hexamers were used to reverse transcribe about 0.5 to 1 ug of RNA. Each CDR3 protein gets one entry after TCRdb re-called the immunoSEQ multiplex PCR reads with MiXCR. Here the sample spans some 170,000 distinct CDR3 sequences, roughly 95% being singletons. The germline gives CDR1 KGHDR, CDR2 SFDVKD. The CDR3 length is 15 residues. The germline V and J ends were trimmed by 1 base and 0 bases, with 6 bases remaining between them. This sequence was found in a human donor with multiple sclerosis. V usage is TRBV24-1 and J usage is TRBJ2-1; unclear D gene. The sequenced sample was CD4+ T cells from PBMCs. As DNA, the CDR3 is TGTGCCACCAGTGATTTTAGACGCTCCTACAATGAGCAGTTCTTC. This encodes CATSDFRRSYNEQFF.